The 6 T cell receptor beta chains below all came from one sample that was sequenced in a study of cytomegalovirus exposure and HLA in healthy donors. The PCR made use of 60 Vbeta and 13 Jbeta primers. Data came from immunoSEQ multiplex PCR; TCRdb stores just in-frame clones and leaves some out. This sample carries about 210,000 clones, approximately 80% of them seen once, and the ten largest clones take roughly an eighth. The sequencing sample was made of PBMCs. These receptors were obtained from a woman aged 25 to 39 in good health and CMV-seropositive.

This rearrangement joins TRBV30 to TRBJ2-3, with a weak D call TRBD2 (6 bases). Germline V gene data show CDR1 as GTSNPN and CDR2 as SVGIG (reference sequence). The CDR3 length is 15 residues. V lost 4 bases and J lost 1, with 15 bases in between. The CDR3 region is CAWTPLREGTDTQYF. CDR3 in DNA: TGTGCCTGGACCCCATTGCGGGAAGGCACAGATACGCAGTATTTT. The entire variable domain, with the rest obtained from reference TRBV30 and TRBJ2-3, is as follows: SQTIHQWPATLVQPVGSPLSLECTVEGTSNPNLYWYRQAAGRGLQLLFYSVGIGQISSEVPQNLSASRPQDRQFILSSKKLLLSDSGFYLCAWTPLREGTDTQYFGPGTRLTVL.

The rearrangement joins TRBV28 to TRBJ2-7, with D possibly TRBD1 on 6 matching bases. With 4 bases removed from V and 2 bases from J, the gap between germline ends came to 12 bases. The CDR3 has 14 amino acids. Germline CDR1 MDHEN, CDR2 SYDVKM. DNA of the CDR3: TGTGCCAGCAGTTACGACAGGCATACCTACGAGCAGTACTTC. Translating gives CASSYDRHTYEQYF.

A word on this clone: Germline and junction disagree at one end, which may indicate a read error. This sequence joins TRBV19 and TRBJ2-3; TRBD2 aligns across 10 bases. CDR3 length equals 15 residues. The V gene's germline CDR1 is LNHDA and CDR2 SQIVND (reference sequence). In nucleotides, the CDR3 is TGTGCCAGTAGCGGCACTAGCGGGATGACAGATGCGCAGTATTTT. Residues: CASSGTSGMTDAQYF.

The genes are TRBV2 and TRBJ1-5; 8 bases are a match to TRBD1. Looked up from germline, CDR1 is SNHLY and CDR2 is FYNNEI. This CDR3 is 14 amino acids long. V shed 9 bases and J 3 bases; nucleotides not matched to a gene: 7. The CDR3 reads CASADRGDNQPQHF. The CDR3 nucleotides are TGTGCCAGTGCCGACAGGGGAGACAATCAGCCCCAGCATTTT. The full variable domain, its missing parts supplied by reference TRBV2 and TRBJ1-5, is EPEVTQTPSHQVTQMGQEVILRCVPISNHLYFYWYRQILGQKVEFLVSFYNNEISEKSEIFDDQFSVERPDGSNFTLKIRSTKLEDSAMYFCASADRGDNQPQHFGDGTRLSIL.

This chain joins TRBV29-1 and TRBJ2-7; weak D call: TRBD1 (6 bases). The CDR3 runs to 11 residues. The V gene's germline CDR1 is SQVTM and CDR2 ANQGSEA. V lost 1 base to trimming and J lost 5 bases, with 6 bases between them. CDR3 residues: CSVEGGHEQYF. CDR3 in DNA: TGCAGCGTTGAAGGGGGGCACGAGCAGTACTTC.

The chain is built from TRBV14 and TRBJ2-1, with D perhaps TRBD2 (5 bases). The germline gives CDR1 SGHDN, CDR2 FVKESK. This CDR3 region has 15 residues. The V end lost 2 bases, the J end lost 2 bases, and 10 bases lay between the germline ends. The CDR3 spells CASSQRGWAYNEQFF. CDR3 bases: TGTGCCAGCAGCCAACGAGGGTGGGCCTACAATGAGCAGTTCTTC.